The rows below give T cell receptor beta chains drawn from one sample of a study of blood T cell repertoires in COVID-19. Only in-frame clones appear in the TCRdb table, and some are missing; sequencing was by immunoSEQ multiplex PCR. The sample lists roughly 250,000 clones; approximately 90% were seen once. The sample was peripheral blood. The receptors here all came from a woman in her forties who had recovered from COVID-19. Both conserved end residues are part of each CDR3. The D gene is left open where the match is weak. Only part of the rows carry a size: once, few, many, or a class if the clone is expanded.

v_gene	j_gene	abundance	d_gene	CDR3aa	CDR3nt
TRBV19	TRBJ1-2	once	TRBD1	CASSPRQGDGYTF	TGTGCCAGTTCCCCTCGACAGGGGGATGGCTACACCTTC
TRBV6-2/TRBV6-3	TRBJ2-2	.	.	CASSYWLATGELFF	TGTGCCAGCAGTTATTGGCTCGCCACCGGGGAGCTGTTTTTT
TRBV11-3	TRBJ2-1	.	.	CASGGAGPSSYNEQFF	TGTGCCAGCGGCGGTGCGGGACCCAGTTCCTACAATGAGCAGTTCTTC
TRBV24-1	TRBJ2-5	.	.	CATSDWGGRGQETQYF	TGTGCCACCAGTGACTGGGGGGGAAGGGGGCAAGAGACCCAGTACTTC
TRBV5-1	TRBJ2-1	.	.	CASSLDLPAYNEQFF	TGCGCCAGCAGCTTGGACCTTCCGGCCTACAATGAGCAGTTCTTC
TRBV9	TRBJ2-5	.	TRBD2	CASSVGAGTETQYF	TGTGCCAGCAGCGTAGGAGCGGGGACGGAGACCCAGTACTTC
TRBV24-1	TRBJ1-1	.	.	CATREQGFGTEAFF	TGTGCCACCAGGGAACAGGGCTTTGGGACTGAAGCTTTCTTT
TRBV2	TRBJ2-5	once	.	CASSGTGRQETQYF	TGTGCCAGCAGTGGTACAGGCCGGCAAGAGACCCAGTACTTC
TRBV6-4	TRBJ1-5	.	.	CASRPGTHSNQPQHF	TGTGCCAGCAGGCCCGGGACACATAGCAATCAGCCCCAGCATTTT
TRBV5-4	TRBJ2-5	once	TRBD2	CASSREGRETQYF	TGTGCCAGCAGCCGGGAGGGTCGAGAGACCCAGTACTTC
TRBV20-1	TRBJ1-6	.	.	CSASGGSPLHF	TGCAGTGCTAGCGGAGGGTCACCCCTCCACTTT
TRBV7-9	TRBJ2-1	.	.	CASSLVGAAFAYNEQFF	TGTGCCAGCAGCTTAGTAGGGGCGGCCTTCGCCTACAATGAGCAGTTCTTC
TRBV30	TRBJ2-2	.	.	CAWSADFAGELFF	TGTGCCTGGAGTGCGGACTTCGCCGGGGAGCTGTTTTTT
TRBV7-2	TRBJ1-2	.	.	CASSSQRVNYGYTF	TGTGCCAGCAGCTCCCAACGGGTTAACTATGGCTACACCTTC
TRBV19	TRBJ1-4	.	.	CASNQPREKLFF	TGTGCCAGCAACCAGCCTAGGGAAAAACTGTTTTTT
TRBV11-2	TRBJ2-4	.	.	CASSLGGSRGNIQYF	TGTGCCAGCAGCTTAGGAGGCTCGCGGGGAAACATTCAGTACTTC
TRBV6-5	TRBJ2-7	.	TRBD1	CASREGQGASYEQYF	TGTGCCAGCAGGGAGGGACAGGGGGCGTCCTACGAGCAGTACTTC
TRBV3-1/TRBV3-2	TRBJ2-1	.	TRBD2	CASTPTSGSFYNEQFF	TGTGCCAGCACCCCCACTAGCGGGAGTTTCTACAATGAGCAGTTCTTC
TRBV27	TRBJ2-5	.	TRBD2	CASRGLAGQETQYF	TGTGCCAGCAGAGGACTAGCGGGGCAAGAGACCCAGTACTTC
TRBV7-9	TRBJ1-4	.	.	CASSFRVDRTPNEKLFF	TGTGCCAGCAGCTTTCGGGTTGATCGCACTCCTAATGAAAAACTGTTTTTT
TRBV9	TRBJ2-1	.	.	CASSVAGDSPYNEQFF	TGTGCCAGCAGCGTAGCCGGAGACAGTCCCTACAATGAGCAGTTCTTC
TRBV4-2	TRBJ2-3	.	.	CASSPGDRNTDTQYF	TGTGCCAGCAGCCCAGGGGATAGGAACACAGATACGCAGTATTTT
TRBV2	TRBJ2-7	.	.	CASRVQAQYF	TGTGCCAGCAGGGTACAGGCGCAGTACTTC
TRBV10-3	TRBJ1-1	once	.	CAISESPGRGNTEAFF	TGTGCCATCAGTGAGTCCCCAGGTCGGGGGAACACTGAAGCTTTCTTT
TRBV7-9	TRBJ2-2	.	TRBD1	CASSGGTGNTGELFF	TGTGCCAGCAGCGGTGGGACAGGAAACACCGGGGAGCTGTTTTTT
TRBV9	TRBJ2-5	.	TRBD1	CASSVGTGAETQYF	TGTGCCAGCAGCGTCGGGACAGGGGCGGAGACCCAGTACTTC
TRBV7-2	TRBJ2-1	.	.	CASSLVVGTYNEQFF	TGTGCCAGCAGCTTAGTGGTGGGGACTTACAATGAGCAGTTCTTC
TRBV30	TRBJ1-5	.	.	CAWRGAPGQPQHF	TGTGCCTGGCGGGGGGCCCCTGGGCAGCCCCAGCATTTT
TRBV28	TRBJ2-5	few	TRBD1	CASRPDRRHQETQYF	TGTGCCAGCAGGCCGGACAGGCGACACCAAGAGACCCAGTACTTC
TRBV3-1/TRBV3-2	TRBJ1-2	.	TRBD1	CASSPGTGNGYTF	TGTGCCAGCAGCCCCGGGACAGGGAATGGCTACACCTTC
TRBV9	TRBJ2-3	.	.	CASSPRTADTQYF	TGTGCCAGCAGCCCCAGGACAGCCGATACGCAGTATTTT
TRBV5-4	TRBJ2-2	.	TRBD2	CASSLSAGGNTGELFF	TGTGCCAGCAGCTTGTCGGCGGGGGGGAACACCGGGGAGCTGTTTTTT
TRBV6-2/TRBV6-3	TRBJ2-1	.	TRBD2	CASSFSGSGPYNEQFF	TGTGCCAGCAGCTTTAGCGGGAGCGGGCCCTACAATGAGCAGTTCTTC
TRBV10-3	TRBJ2-7	.	TRBD2	CAIRGGRAPYEQYF	TGTGCCATCAGGGGCGGGAGGGCCCCCTACGAGCAGTACTTC
TRBV18	TRBJ1-1	.	TRBD1	CASSREQGKNTEAFF	TGTGCCAGCTCCCGAGAACAGGGGAAGAACACTGAAGCTTTCTTT
TRBV6-5	TRBJ1-1	.	.	CASSTDSHNTEAFF	TGTGCCAGCAGCACCGACAGCCACAACACTGAAGCTTTCTTT
TRBV15	TRBJ1-2	.	.	CATSRGRMYYGYTF	TGTGCCACCAGCAGGGGGAGGATGTACTATGGCTACACCTTC
TRBV5-1	TRBJ2-2	once	.	CASSLSEPLGELFF	TGCGCCAGCAGCTTGTCTGAGCCCCTCGGGGAGCTGTTTTTT
TRBV28	TRBJ1-5	.	.	CASSLGGIGQPQHF	TGTGCCAGCAGTTTAGGGGGCATTGGTCAGCCCCAGCATTTT
TRBV9	TRBJ2-1	.	TRBD2	CASSVGVAGGLDEQFF	TGTGCCAGCAGCGTAGGGGTGGCGGGAGGTTTGGATGAGCAGTTCTTC
TRBV27	TRBJ2-2	.	.	CASSLSRALNTGELFF	TGTGCCAGCAGTTTATCCAGGGCCCTGAACACCGGGGAGCTGTTTTTT
TRBV10-3	TRBJ2-1	.	TRBD2	CAITQGSGRTFDEQFF	TGTGCCATCACCCAGGGTAGCGGGAGGACCTTCGATGAGCAGTTCTTC
TRBV2	TRBJ1-2	.	.	CASSRGTENYGYTF	TGTGCCAGCAGCCGCGGGACCGAGAACTATGGCTACACCTTC
TRBV7-9	TRBJ1-6	.	.	CASSLGSGGTGGPLHF	TGTGCCAGCAGCTTAGGGTCCGGGGGGACCGGAGGGCCCCTCCACTTT
TRBV7-2	TRBJ2-7	.	.	CASSLRVTRDEQYF	TGTGCCAGCAGCTTACGGGTAACGAGGGACGAGCAGTACTTC
TRBV24-1	TRBJ2-6	.	.	CATGASGANVLTF	TGTGCCACGGGGGCTTCTGGGGCCAACGTCCTGACTTTC
TRBV6-2/TRBV6-3	TRBJ1-4	.	TRBD1	CASSFRDSRNEKLFF	TGTGCCAGCAGTTTCCGGGACAGCCGAAATGAAAAACTGTTTTTT
TRBV30	TRBJ2-7	.	.	CAWSVWAEQYF	TGTGCCTGGAGTGTATGGGCAGAGCAGTACTTC